These 4 T cell receptor beta chains came from one sample sequenced in a study of blood T cell repertoires in COVID-19 (TCRdb year 2020). Receptor amplification or capture employed the immunoSEQ multiplex PCR assay. TCRdb limited this immuneACCESS table to in-frame rearrangements with V and J called. A share of clones is missing; checked studies link under half to unresolved V genes, and the rest is unexplained. This sample comprises 130,000 to 150,000 clones, about 89% of them detected only once. The leading ten clones occupy around 11% of the sample. The sequenced sample consisted of PBMCs or T cells enriched from blood (not recorded which). These receptors were collected from a man aged 60 to 75 who had recovered from COVID-19.

The rearrangement uses TRBV19 and TRBJ2-3; 8 nucleotides agree with TRBD2. Per germline, CDR1 LNHDA and CDR2 SQIVND (reference sequence). This CDR3 has 16 residues. V lost 4 bases and J lost 7; bases outside the gene matches: 13. The CDR3 bases are TGTGCCAGTAGTACCGATTTCGATAGCGGGAAATATACGCAGTATTTT. This codes for CASSTDFDSGKYTQYF. The variable domain in full, with the rest retrieved from reference TRBV19 and TRBJ2-3, is DGGITQSPKYLFRKEGQNVTLSCEQNLNHDAMYWYRQDPGQGLRLIYYSQIVNDFQKGDIAEGYSVSREKKESFPLTVTSAQKNPTAFYLCASSTDFDSGKYTQYFGPGTRLTVL.

The chain employs TRBV11-3 and TRBJ1-1; 7 bases are a match to TRBD1. The CDR3 is made up of 17 amino acids. Germline-derived CDR1 and CDR2 are SGHNT and YENEEA. With V trimmed by 5 bases and J by 0 bases, 12 bases remained unmatched. The CDR3 coding sequence is TGTGCCAGCAGCCCGAGGGGGCCGACAGACATGAACACTGAAGCTTTCTTT. Its translation is CASSPRGPTDMNTEAFF. The variable domain in full, with the rest retrieved from reference TRBV11-3 and TRBJ1-1, is EAGVVQSPRYKIIEKKQPVAFWCNPISGHNTLYWYLQNLGQGPELLIRYENEEAVDDSQLPKDRFSAERLKGVDSTLKIQPAELGDSAVYLCASSPRGPTDMNTEAFFGQGTRLTVV.

This clone was seen a single time. V usage is TRBV27 and J usage is TRBJ2-5; D perhaps matches TRBD2 (6 bases). The CDR3 consists of 15 residues. Trimming took off 6 bases at V and 5 bases at J, with 19 bases between the two ends. Germline V gene lookup returns CDR1 MNHEY and CDR2 SMNVEV (reference sequence). The CDR3 loop is CASSMTRGRRETQYF. CDR3 in DNA: TGTGCCAGCAGCATGACTAGAGGGAGACGGGAGACCCAGTACTTC.

V and J are TRBV11-2 and TRBJ1-2; D is unclear. Germline CDR1 SGHAT, CDR2 FQNNGV. V dropped 8 bases and J dropped 5 bases, with 15 bases sitting between them. The CDR3 loop spans 13 amino acids. This CDR3 is CASESLGAYGYTF. DNA for the CDR3: TGTGCCAGCGAATCCTTGGGCGCGTATGGCTACACCTTC.